A selection of T cell receptor beta chains follows, all from one sample in a study of T cells after yellow fever vaccination. Via MiXCR, TCRdb re-called the 5' RACE reads, giving one row per CDR3 protein. The sample lists around 360,000 distinct CDR3 sequences; approximately 10% were seen once. The sequences come from PBMCs, collected on the day of the first yellow fever vaccination. Source of these receptors: a man aged 18 to 29 who received the YFV17D yellow fever vaccine. The CDR3 runs from the conserved cysteine through the conserved F or W. The D gene is left open where the match is weak. Some rows have no size entry. The others give once, few or many, or a class for an expanded clone.

size | J | V | D | CDR3 | DNA
. | TRBJ2-1 | TRBV24-1 | . | CATSDLNEQFF | TGTGCCACCAGTGATTTGAATGAGCAGTTCTTC
many | TRBJ1-1 | TRBV6-1 | . | CASSPLPRNQPEAFF | TGTGCCAGCAGTCCCCTACCTAGAAACCAACCTGAAGCTTTCTTT
few | TRBJ2-7 | TRBV7-9 | . | CASQNTEYSYEQYF | TGTGCCTCCCAAAATACCGAGTACTCCTACGAGCAGTACTTC
. | TRBJ2-5 | TRBV20-1 | . | CSARPVGVRETQYF | TGCAGTGCTAGACCCGTAGGCGTTCGAGAGACCCAGTACTTC
few | TRBJ2-1 | TRBV6-5 | TRBD1 | CASSYSGQRNEQFF | TGTGCCAGCAGTTACTCGGGACAGCGAAATGAGCAGTTCTTC
few | TRBJ1-2 | TRBV14 | TRBD1 | CASSEGTDYGYTF | TGTGCCAGCAGCGAAGGGACAGACTATGGCTACACCTTC
few | TRBJ2-1 | TRBV12-3/TRBV12-4 | . | CASSVANEQFF | TGTGCCAGCAGTGTGGCCAATGAGCAGTTCTTC
. | TRBJ2-3 | TRBV18 | . | CASSPPELVDTQYF | TGTGCCAGCTCACCACCGGAACTGGTGGATACGCAGTATTTT
. | TRBJ1-6 | TRBV7-2 | . | CASSLTWPDSPLHF | TGTGCCAGCAGCTTAACATGGCCCGACTCACCCCTCCACTTT
many | TRBJ2-1 | TRBV5-1 | TRBD2 | CASSLLAAGDNEQFF | TGCGCCAGCAGCTTACTAGCGGCCGGGGACAATGAGCAGTTCTTC
. | TRBJ2-3 | TRBV6-5 | TRBD1 | CASSSRDSGYTDTQYF | TGTGCCAGCAGTTCACGGGACAGCGGATACACAGATACGCAGTATTTT
few | TRBJ2-5 | TRBV4-1 | . | CASSQDVVAIRGETQYF | TGCGCCAGCAGCCAAGACGTGGTAGCGATTAGGGGAGAGACCCAGTACTTC
few | TRBJ2-7 | TRBV29-1 | TRBD1 | CSVWTGGPYEQYF | TGCAGCGTCTGGACAGGTGGACCCTACGAGCAGTACTTC
. | TRBJ1-2 | TRBV15 | . | CATSRDREGYRGYTF | TGTGCCACCAGCAGAGATCGGGAGGGGTACCGTGGCTACACCTTC
. | TRBJ2-7 | TRBV12-3/TRBV12-4 | . | CASSRQAASSYEQYF | TGTGCCAGCAGTCGACAGGCCGCGAGCTCCTACGAGCAGTACTTC
. | TRBJ1-6 | TRBV5-4 | . | CASSLAPGDVLHF | TGTGCCAGCAGCTTGGCCCCAGGGGATGTCCTCCACTTT
. | TRBJ1-5 | TRBV24-1 | . | CATSEIDRPQHF | TGTGCCACCAGTGAGATAGACAGGCCCCAGCATTTT
few | TRBJ2-2 | TRBV24-1 | . | CATSGWETGELFF | TGTGCCACCAGTGGGTGGGAGACCGGGGAGCTGTTTTTT
few | TRBJ1-2 | TRBV6-5 | . | CASSYRGGAGYGYTF | TGTGCCAGCAGTTACCGCGGGGGCGCGGGCTATGGCTACACCTTC
. | TRBJ1-5 | TRBV7-2 | . | CASSPGQQPQHF | TGTGCCAGCAGCCCGGGACAACAGCCCCAGCATTTT
. | TRBJ2-1 | TRBV7-2 | . | CASSLWAEYYNEQFF | TGTGCCAGCAGCCTTTGGGCGGAGTACTACAATGAGCAGTTCTTC
few | TRBJ1-5 | TRBV6-1 | . | CASRLGPRDMTQHF | TGTGCCAGCAGACTTGGGCCTCGCGATATGACCCAGCATTTT
few | TRBJ1-1 | TRBV5-1 | . | CASSFFGGTEAFF | TGCGCCAGCAGCTTCTTCGGAGGGACTGAAGCTTTCTTT
few | TRBJ2-1 | TRBV9 | . | CASSVALGTTYNEQFF | TGTGCCAGCAGCGTAGCCCTCGGGACCACCTACAATGAGCAGTTCTTC
few | TRBJ2-5 | TRBV24-1 | . | CATSDPWNQETQYF | TGTGCCACCAGTGATCCCTGGAATCAAGAGACCCAGTACTTC
. | TRBJ2-3 | TRBV18 | . | CASSSQGLDTQYF | TGTGCCAGCTCATCTCAGGGTCTAGATACGCAGTATTTT
many | TRBJ1-3 | TRBV10-3 | . | CAISEVSGNTIYF | TGTGCCATCAGTGAGGTCTCTGGAAACACCATATATTTT
few | TRBJ2-7 | TRBV3-1 | . | CASSASEDYEQYF | TGTGCCAGCAGCGCCTCAGAGGACTACGAGCAGTACTTC
many | TRBJ2-5 | TRBV20-1 | . | CSARDSATQETQYF | TGCAGTGCTAGAGATAGCGCTACCCAAGAGACCCAGTACTTC
. | TRBJ1-2 | TRBV10-3 | . | CAIGKQGYGYTF | TGTGCCATCGGAAAACAGGGTTATGGCTACACCTTC
few | TRBJ2-7 | TRBV20-1 | . | CSAKRTNEQYF | TGCAGTGCCAAAAGGACTAACGAGCAGTACTTC
few | TRBJ1-1 | TRBV4-2 | TRBD1 | CASSQALRGLDTEAFF | TGTGCCAGCAGCCAAGCTCTTAGGGGGCTGGACACTGAAGCTTTCTTT
. | TRBJ1-5 | TRBV15 | . | CATSAHQEYRGNQPQHF | TGTGCCACCAGCGCTCATCAAGAATACCGGGGGAATCAGCCCCAGCATTTT
. | TRBJ1-4 | TRBV27 | TRBD1 | CASSLGRDRPPTNEKLFF | TGTGCCAGCAGTTTAGGCCGGGACAGACCCCCAACTAATGAAAAACTGTTTTTT
. | TRBJ2-1 | TRBV5-1 | . | CASSFGQGGVNEQFF | TGCGCCAGCAGCTTCGGGCAGGGGGGAGTCAATGAGCAGTTCTTC
few | TRBJ2-1 | TRBV24-1 | TRBD2 | CATSVAGGRYNEQFF | TGTGCCACCAGTGTAGCGGGGGGTCGATACAATGAGCAGTTCTTC
. | TRBJ1-4 | TRBV6-5 | . | CASSSSGAGGEKLFF | TGTGCCAGCAGTTCATCAGGCGCCGGAGGTGAAAAACTGTTTTTT
many | TRBJ2-1 | TRBV29-1 | . | CSVEPRWAGNEQFF | TGCAGCGTTGAACCCCGGTGGGCCGGGAATGAGCAGTTCTTC
. | TRBJ1-6 | TRBV6-5 | TRBD1 | CASKQGDSPLHF | TGTGCCAGCAAACAGGGGGATTCACCCCTCCACTTT
few | TRBJ1-2 | TRBV7-9 | . | CASSPSGWKGYTF | TGTGCCAGCAGCCCGAGTGGGTGGAAAGGCTACACCTTC
few | TRBJ1-4 | TRBV10-3 | TRBD1 | CASGQGATNEKLFF | TGTGCCAGCGGACAGGGGGCAACTAATGAAAAACTGTTTTTT
few | TRBJ1-1 | TRBV6-2/TRBV6-3 | . | CASTYYGNTEAFF | TGTGCCAGCACCTATTACGGCAACACTGAAGCTTTCTTT